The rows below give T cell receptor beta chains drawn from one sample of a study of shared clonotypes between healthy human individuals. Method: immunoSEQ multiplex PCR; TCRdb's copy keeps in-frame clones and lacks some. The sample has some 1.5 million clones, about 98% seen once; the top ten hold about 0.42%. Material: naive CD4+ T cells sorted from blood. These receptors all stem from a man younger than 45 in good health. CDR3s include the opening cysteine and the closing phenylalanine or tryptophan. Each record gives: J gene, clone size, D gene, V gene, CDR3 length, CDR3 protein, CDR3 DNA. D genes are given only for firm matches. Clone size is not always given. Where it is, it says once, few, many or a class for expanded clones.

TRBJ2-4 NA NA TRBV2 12 CASTQDKNIQYF TGTGCCAGCACACAGGATAAAAACATTCAGTACTTC
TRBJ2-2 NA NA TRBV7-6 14 CASSLNPAPGELFF TGTGCCAGCAGCTTAAATCCCGCGCCCGGGGAGCTGTTTTTT
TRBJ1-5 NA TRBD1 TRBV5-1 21 CASSLAGNEGDRGEINQPQHF TGCGCCAGCAGCTTGGCCGGGAACGAAGGAGACAGGGGTGAAATCAATCAGCCCCAGCATTTT
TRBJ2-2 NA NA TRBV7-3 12 CASSFRSGELFF TGTGCCAGCAGCTTCCGGTCCGGGGAGCTGTTTTTT
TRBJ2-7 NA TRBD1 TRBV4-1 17 CASSQDGGQGVLYEQYF TGCGCCAGCAGCCAAGATGGTGGACAGGGTGTACTGTACGAGCAGTACTTC
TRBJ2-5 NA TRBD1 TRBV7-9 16 CASSLGDRAIQETQYF TGTGCCAGCAGCTTAGGTGACAGGGCAATCCAAGAGACCCAGTACTTC
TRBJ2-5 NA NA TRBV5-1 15 CASSLMGRTQETQYF TGCGCCAGCAGCTTGATGGGCAGAACACAAGAGACCCAGTACTTC
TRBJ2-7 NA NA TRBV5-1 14 CASSLAPPSYEQYF TGCGCCAGCAGCTTGGCTCCCCCCTCCTACGAGCAGTACTTC
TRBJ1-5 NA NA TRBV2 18 CASTPLRSGGLGDQPQHF TGTGCCAGCACTCCCCTGCGTAGCGGGGGCTTGGGGGATCAGCCCCAGCATTTT
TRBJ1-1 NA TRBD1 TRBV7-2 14 CASSPTGTGAEAFF TGTGCCAGCAGCCCTACCGGGACAGGGGCTGAAGCTTTCTTT
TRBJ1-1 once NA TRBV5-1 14 CASSLAAGNTEAFF TGCGCCAGCAGCTTGGCGGCGGGAAACACTGAAGCTTTCTTT
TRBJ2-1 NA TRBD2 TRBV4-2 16 CASSQDLREREGEQFF TGTGCCAGCAGCCAAGATCTTCGAGAGCGGGAGGGAGAGCAGTTCTTC
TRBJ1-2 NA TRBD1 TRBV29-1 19 CSVFRAVGDRGPINYGYTF TGCAGCGTTTTTCGGGCTGTGGGAGACAGGGGCCCCATTAACTATGGCTACACCTTC
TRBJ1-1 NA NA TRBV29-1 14 CSVASPRGDTEAFF TGCAGCGTTGCTTCGCCCAGGGGTGATACTGAAGCTTTCTTT
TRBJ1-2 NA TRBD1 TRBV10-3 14 CAITGDRGYYGYTF TGTGCCATCACCGGCGACAGGGGCTACTATGGCTACACCTTC
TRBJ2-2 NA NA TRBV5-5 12 CASSLGVGELFF TGTGCCAGCAGCTTGGGGGTTGGGGAGCTGTTTTTT
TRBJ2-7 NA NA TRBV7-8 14 CASSPRGGSDEQYF TGTGCCAGCAGCCCACGCGGAGGCTCGGACGAGCAGTACTTC
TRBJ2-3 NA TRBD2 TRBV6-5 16 CASSYLGAGATDTQYF TGTGCCAGCAGTTACTTGGGAGCGGGAGCGACAGATACGCAGTATTTT
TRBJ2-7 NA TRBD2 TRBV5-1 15 CASSLASGSSYEQYF TGCGCCAGCAGCTTGGCTAGCGGCAGTTCCTACGAGCAGTACTTC
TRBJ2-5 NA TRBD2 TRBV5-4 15 CASSLAGGLKETQYF TGTGCCAGCAGCTTGGCGGGGGGGCTCAAAGAGACCCAGTACTTC